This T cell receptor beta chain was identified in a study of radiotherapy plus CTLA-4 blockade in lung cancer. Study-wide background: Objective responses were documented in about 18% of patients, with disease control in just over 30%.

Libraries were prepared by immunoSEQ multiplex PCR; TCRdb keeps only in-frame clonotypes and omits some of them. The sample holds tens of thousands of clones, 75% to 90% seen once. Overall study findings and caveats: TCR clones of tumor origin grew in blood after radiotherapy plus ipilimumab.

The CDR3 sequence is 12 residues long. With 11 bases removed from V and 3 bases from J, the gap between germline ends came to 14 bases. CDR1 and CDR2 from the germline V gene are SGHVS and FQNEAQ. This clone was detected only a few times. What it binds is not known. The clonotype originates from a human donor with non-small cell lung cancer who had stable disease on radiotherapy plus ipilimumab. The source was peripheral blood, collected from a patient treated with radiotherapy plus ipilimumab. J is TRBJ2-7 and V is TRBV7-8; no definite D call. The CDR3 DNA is TGTGCCTCTCGAGGCTCCCTCTACGAGCAGTACTTC. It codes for CASRGSLYEQYF.